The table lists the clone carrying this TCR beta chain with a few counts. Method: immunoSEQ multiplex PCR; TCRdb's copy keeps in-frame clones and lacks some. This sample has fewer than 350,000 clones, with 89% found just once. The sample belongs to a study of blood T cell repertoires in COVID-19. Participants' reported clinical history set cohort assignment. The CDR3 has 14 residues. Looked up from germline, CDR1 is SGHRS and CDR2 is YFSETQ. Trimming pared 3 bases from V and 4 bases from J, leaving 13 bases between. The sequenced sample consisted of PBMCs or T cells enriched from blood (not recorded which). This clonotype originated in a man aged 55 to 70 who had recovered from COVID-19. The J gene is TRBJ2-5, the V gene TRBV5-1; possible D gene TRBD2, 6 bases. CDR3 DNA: TGCGCCAGCAGCTCCCAAGCGGGCGGAGAGACCCAGTACTTC. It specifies CASSSQAGGETQYF. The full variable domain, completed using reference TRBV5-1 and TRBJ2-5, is KAGVTQTPRYLIKTRGQQVTLSCSPISGHRSVSWYQQTPGQGLQFLFEYFSETQRNKGNFPGRFSGRQFSNSRSEMNVSTLELGDSALYLCASSSQAGGETQYFGPGTRLLVL.